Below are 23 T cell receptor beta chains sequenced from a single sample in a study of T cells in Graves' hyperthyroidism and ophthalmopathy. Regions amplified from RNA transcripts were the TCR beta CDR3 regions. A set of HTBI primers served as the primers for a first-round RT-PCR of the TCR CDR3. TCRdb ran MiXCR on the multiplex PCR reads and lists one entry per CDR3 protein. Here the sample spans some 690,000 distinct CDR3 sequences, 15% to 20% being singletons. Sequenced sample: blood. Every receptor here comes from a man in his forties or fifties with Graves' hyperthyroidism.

The CDR3 spells CASTAGRHTEAFF. Written as DNA, the CDR3 is TGTGCCAGTACCGCAGGACGGCACACTGAAGCTTTCTTT. V and J are TRBV19 and TRBJ1-1; D is unresolved. CDR1 LNHDA and CDR2 SQIVND come from the germline V gene (reference sequence). The germline V and J ends were trimmed by 7 bases and 3 bases, with 12 bases remaining between them. This CDR3 is 13 amino acids long.

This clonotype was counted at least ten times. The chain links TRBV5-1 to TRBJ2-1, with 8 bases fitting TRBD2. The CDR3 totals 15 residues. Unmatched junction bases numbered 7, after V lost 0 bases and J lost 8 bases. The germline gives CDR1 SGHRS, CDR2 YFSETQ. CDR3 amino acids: CASSLELAARDEQFF. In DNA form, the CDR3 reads TGCGCCAGCAGCTTGGAACTAGCGGCCAGAGATGAGCAGTTCTTC.

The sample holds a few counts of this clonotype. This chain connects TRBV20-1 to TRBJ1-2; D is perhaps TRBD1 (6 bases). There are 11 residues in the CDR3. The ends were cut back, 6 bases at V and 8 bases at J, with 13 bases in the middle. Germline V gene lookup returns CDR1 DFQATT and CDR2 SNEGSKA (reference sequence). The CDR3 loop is CSADTGRGYTF. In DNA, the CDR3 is TGCAGTGCAGATACAGGGCGAGGCTACACCTTC.

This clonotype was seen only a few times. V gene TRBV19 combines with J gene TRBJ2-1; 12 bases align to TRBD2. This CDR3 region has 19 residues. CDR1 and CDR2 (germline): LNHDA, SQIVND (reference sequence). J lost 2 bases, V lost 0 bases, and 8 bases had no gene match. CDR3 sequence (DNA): TGTGCCAGTAGTATAGATTGGCTAGCGGGAGGGCGGACCTACAATGAGCAGTTCTTC. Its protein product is CASSIDWLAGGRTYNEQFF.

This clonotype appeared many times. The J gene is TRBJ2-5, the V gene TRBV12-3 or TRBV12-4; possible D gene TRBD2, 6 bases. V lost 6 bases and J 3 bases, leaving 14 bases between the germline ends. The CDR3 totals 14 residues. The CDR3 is CASSALAHKETQYF. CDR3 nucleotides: TGTGCCAGCAGCGCCCTAGCGCACAAAGAGACCCAGTACTTC.

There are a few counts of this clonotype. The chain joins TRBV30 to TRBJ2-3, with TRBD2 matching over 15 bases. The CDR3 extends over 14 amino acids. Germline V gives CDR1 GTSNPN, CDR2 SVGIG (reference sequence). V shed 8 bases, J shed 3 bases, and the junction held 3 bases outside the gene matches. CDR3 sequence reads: CARTSGRGTDTQYF. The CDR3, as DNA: TGTGCCCGGACTAGCGGGAGGGGGACAGATACGCAGTATTTT.

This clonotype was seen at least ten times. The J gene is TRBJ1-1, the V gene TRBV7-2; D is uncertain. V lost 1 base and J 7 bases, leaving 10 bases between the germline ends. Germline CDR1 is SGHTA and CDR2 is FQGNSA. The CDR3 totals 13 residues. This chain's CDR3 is CASSLVEKDEAFF. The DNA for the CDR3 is TGTGCCAGCAGCTTAGTTGAAAAAGATGAAGCTTTCTTT. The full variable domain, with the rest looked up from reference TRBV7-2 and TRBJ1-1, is GAGVSQSPSNKVTEKGKDVELRCDPISGHTALYWYRQSLGQGLEFLIYFQGNSAPDKSGLPSDRFSAERTGGSVSTLTIQRTQQEDSAVYLCASSLVEKDEAFFGQGTRLTVV.

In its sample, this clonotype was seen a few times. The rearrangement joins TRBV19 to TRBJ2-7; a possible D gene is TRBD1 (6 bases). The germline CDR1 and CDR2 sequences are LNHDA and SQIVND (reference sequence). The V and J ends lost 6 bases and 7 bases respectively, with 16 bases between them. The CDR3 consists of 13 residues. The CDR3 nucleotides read TGTGCCAGTAGCAAAATAGGGGGACGAGAGCAGTACTTC. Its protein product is CASSKIGGREQYF. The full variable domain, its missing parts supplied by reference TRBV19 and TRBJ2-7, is DGGITQSPKYLFRKEGQNVTLSCEQNLNHDAMYWYRQDPGQGLRLIYYSQIVNDFQKGDIAEGYSVSREKKESFPLTVTSAQKNPTAFYLCASSKIGGREQYFGPGTRLTVT.

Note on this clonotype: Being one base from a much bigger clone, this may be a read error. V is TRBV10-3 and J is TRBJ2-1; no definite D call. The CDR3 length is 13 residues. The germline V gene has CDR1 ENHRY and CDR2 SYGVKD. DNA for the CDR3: TGTACCATCAGTGAACCCCTAGTCTCTGAGCAGTTCTTC. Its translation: CTISEPLVSEQFF.

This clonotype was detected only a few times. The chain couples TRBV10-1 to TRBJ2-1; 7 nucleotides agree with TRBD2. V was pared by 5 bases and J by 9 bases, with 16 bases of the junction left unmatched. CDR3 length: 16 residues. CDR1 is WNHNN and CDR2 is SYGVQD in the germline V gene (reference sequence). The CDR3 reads CASSPASGQGDGEQFF. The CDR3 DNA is TGCGCCAGCAGTCCGGCTAGCGGCCAAGGGGACGGTGAGCAGTTCTTC.

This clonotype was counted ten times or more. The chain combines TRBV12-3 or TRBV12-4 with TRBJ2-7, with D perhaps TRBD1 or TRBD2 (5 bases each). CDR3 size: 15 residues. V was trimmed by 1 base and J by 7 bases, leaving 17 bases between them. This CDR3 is CASSLEGTDSREQYF. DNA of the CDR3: TGTGCCAGCAGTTTAGAGGGGACCGATTCGAGGGAGCAGTACTTC.

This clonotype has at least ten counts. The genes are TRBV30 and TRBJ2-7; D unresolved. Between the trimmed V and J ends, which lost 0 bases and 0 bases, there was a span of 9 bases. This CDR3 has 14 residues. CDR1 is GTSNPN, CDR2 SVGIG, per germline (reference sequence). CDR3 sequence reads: CAWSVRADSYEQYF. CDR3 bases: TGTGCCTGGAGTGTACGGGCAGACTCCTACGAGCAGTACTTC.

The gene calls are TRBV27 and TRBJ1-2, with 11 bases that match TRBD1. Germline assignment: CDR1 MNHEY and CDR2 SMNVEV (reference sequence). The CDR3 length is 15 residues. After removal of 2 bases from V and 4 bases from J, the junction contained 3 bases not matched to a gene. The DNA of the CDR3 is TGTGCCAGCAGTTTAATGGGGACAGGGGGCTATGGCTACACCTTC. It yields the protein CASSLMGTGGYGYTF.

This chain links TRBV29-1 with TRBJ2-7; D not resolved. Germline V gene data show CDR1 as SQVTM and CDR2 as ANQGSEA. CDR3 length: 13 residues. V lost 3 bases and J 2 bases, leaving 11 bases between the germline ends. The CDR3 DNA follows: TGCAGCGTTGATGTCAGTCCCACCTACGAGCAGTACTTC. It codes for CSVDVSPTYEQYF.

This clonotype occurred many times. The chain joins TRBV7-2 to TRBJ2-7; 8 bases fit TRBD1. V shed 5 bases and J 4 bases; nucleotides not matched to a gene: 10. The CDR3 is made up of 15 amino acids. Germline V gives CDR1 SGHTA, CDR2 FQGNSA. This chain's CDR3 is CASSATRDRRYEQYF. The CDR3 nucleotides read TGTGCCAGCAGCGCCACCCGGGACAGGAGATACGAGCAGTACTTC. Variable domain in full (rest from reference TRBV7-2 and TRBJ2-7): GAGVSQSPSNKVTEKGKDVELRCDPISGHTALYWYRQSLGQGLEFLIYFQGNSAPDKSGLPSDRFSAERTGGSVSTLTIQRTQQEDSAVYLCASSATRDRRYEQYFGPGTRLTVT.

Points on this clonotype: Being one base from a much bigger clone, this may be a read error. CDR3 in DNA: TGTGCCAGCAGCTTAGGGACAGGGTACACCGGGGAGCTGTTTTTT. This encodes CASSLGTGYTGELFF. V and J are TRBV7-3 and TRBJ2-2; 9 nucleotides align to TRBD1. In germline, CDR1 is SGHTA, CDR2 FQGTGA. The CDR3 spans 15 residues. J gave up 3 bases and V 2 bases, and 1 base lay outside the gene matches.

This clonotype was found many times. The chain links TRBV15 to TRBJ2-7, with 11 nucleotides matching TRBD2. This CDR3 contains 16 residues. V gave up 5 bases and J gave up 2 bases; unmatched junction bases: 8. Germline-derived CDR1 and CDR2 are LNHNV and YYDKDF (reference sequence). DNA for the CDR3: TGTGCCACCAGCGGAACTAGGACTAGCGGGCCCTACGAGCAGTACTTC. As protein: CATSGTRTSGPYEQYF.

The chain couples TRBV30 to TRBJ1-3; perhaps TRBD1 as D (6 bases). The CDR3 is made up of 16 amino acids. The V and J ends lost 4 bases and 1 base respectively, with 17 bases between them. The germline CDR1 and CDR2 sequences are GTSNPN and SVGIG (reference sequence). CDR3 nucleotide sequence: TGTGCCTGGACCCCACACGGGGGCTTATCTGGAAACACCATATATTTT. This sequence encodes CAWTPHGGLSGNTIYF.

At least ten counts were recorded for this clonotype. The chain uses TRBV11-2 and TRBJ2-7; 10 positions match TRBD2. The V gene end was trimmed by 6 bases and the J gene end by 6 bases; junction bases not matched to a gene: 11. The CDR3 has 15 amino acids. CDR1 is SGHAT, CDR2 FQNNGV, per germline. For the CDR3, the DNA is TGTGCCAGCAGTGCTAGCGGGAGTTTTTTAGGCGAGCAGTACTTC. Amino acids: CASSASGSFLGEQYF. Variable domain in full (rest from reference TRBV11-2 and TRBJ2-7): EAGVAQSPRYKIIEKRQSVAFWCNPISGHATLYWYQQILGQGPKLLIQFQNNGVVDDSQLPKDRFSAERLKGVDSTLKIQPAKLEDSAVYLCASSASGSFLGEQYFGPGTRLTVT.

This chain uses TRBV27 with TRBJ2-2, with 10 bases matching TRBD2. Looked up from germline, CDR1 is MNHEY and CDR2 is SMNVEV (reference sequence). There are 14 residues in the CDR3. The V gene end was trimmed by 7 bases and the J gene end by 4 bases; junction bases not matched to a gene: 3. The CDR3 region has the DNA TGTGCCAGCATTAAGCGGGAGGGCACCGGGGAGCTGTTTTTT. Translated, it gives CASIKREGTGELFF.

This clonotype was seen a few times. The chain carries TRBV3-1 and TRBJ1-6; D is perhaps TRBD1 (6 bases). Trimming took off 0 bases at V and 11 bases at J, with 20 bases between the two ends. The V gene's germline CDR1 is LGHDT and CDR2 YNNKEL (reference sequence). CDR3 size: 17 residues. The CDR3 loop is CASSQDGFRGGNPPLHF. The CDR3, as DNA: TGTGCCAGCAGCCAAGACGGTTTCAGGGGAGGCAATCCACCCCTCCACTTT.

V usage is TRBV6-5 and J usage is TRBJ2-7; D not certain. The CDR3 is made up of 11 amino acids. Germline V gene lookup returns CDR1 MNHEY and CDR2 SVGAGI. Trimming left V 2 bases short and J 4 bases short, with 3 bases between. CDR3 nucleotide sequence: TGTGCCAGCAGTTACCAGTACGAGCAGTACTTC. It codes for CASSYQYEQYF.

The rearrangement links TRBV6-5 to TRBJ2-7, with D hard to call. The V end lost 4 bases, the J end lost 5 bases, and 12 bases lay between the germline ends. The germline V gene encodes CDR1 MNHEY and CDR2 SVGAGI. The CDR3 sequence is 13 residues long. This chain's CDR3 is CASSSSGFHEQYF. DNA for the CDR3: TGTGCCAGCAGTTCCTCAGGATTCCACGAGCAGTACTTC.